The source of this T cell receptor beta chain is a study of CD8+ T cells in alopecia areata. Study in general: Tofacitinib exposure lasted 6 to 18 months, followed by 6 months off drug.

Investigators isolated RNA and reverse transcribed it into cDNA to act as the sequencing template. TCRdb keeps only in-frame clones here, not all; method: immunoSEQ multiplex PCR. The sample lists 61,000 or so clones, about 96% occurring once. It was from PBMCs that CD4+ and CD8+ T cells were sorted. The germline V gene encodes CDR1 SGHVS and CDR2 FQNEAQ. This CDR3 is 14 amino acids long. The V and J ends lost 0 bases and 3 bases respectively, with 6 bases between them. This TCR derives from a human donor with alopecia areata. The chain couples TRBV7-8 to TRBJ1-5; the D is unclear. The sample consisted of CD8+ T cells sorted from blood, taken at week 0. The CDR3 protein is CASSLAIFNQPQHF. For the CDR3, the DNA is TGTGCCAGCAGCTTAGCGATCTTCAATCAGCCCCAGCATTTT.